Listed below are T cell receptor beta chains from one sample, sequenced in a study of beta chain features in type 1 diabetes. TCRdb's table, derived via immunoSEQ multiplex PCR, lists solely in-frame clones and lacks some. Among 400,000 or so clones listed, over 10% were seen once. The source material was naive CD4+ T cells from blood. These receptors were collected from a woman aged 18-29 years with type 1 diabetes. The CDR3 runs from the conserved cysteine through the conserved F or W. The D gene is left open where the match is weak. Size is stated for part of the rows, as once, few or many counts, or as a class when the clone is expanded.

V	length	J	D	size	DNA	CDR3
TRBV7-2	14	TRBJ1-2	TRBD1	few	TGTGCCAGCAGCCGACAGGGGGGGAACTATGGCTACACCTTC	CASSRQGGNYGYTF
TRBV7-2	11	TRBJ1-3	NA	NA	TGTGCCAGCAGCTCCGCGTACACCATATATTTT	CASSSAYTIYF
TRBV29-1	13	TRBJ1-3	NA	NA	TGCAGCGTTGATGGGGGGGCTGGAAACACCATATATTTT	CSVDGGAGNTIYF
TRBV27	15	TRBJ1-1	TRBD1	NA	TGTGCCAGCAGTGCCCGACAGGGGGCGGTTACTGAAGCTTTCTTT	CASSARQGAVTEAFF
TRBV5-1	17	TRBJ1-5	NA	NA	TGCGCCAGCAGTTTTAGTGGGGGCCAGCGATGGGTTCAGCCCCAGCATTTT	CASSFSGGQRWVQPQHF
TRBV4-1	17	TRBJ2-1	TRBD1	NA	TGCGCCAGCAGCCACCGCGGACAGGAAGGGTCCTACAATGAGCAGTTCTTC	CASSHRGQEGSYNEQFF
TRBV5-1	15	TRBJ2-7	TRBD1	NA	TGCGCCAGCAGCCCCTCGAGGGACAGAAGGAACGAGCAGTACTTC	CASSPSRDRRNEQYF
TRBV5-1	14	TRBJ2-5	NA	NA	TGCGCCAGCAGCCAGCTTGCAGGGATAGAGACCCAGTACTTC	CASSQLAGIETQYF
TRBV7-9	15	TRBJ2-5	TRBD1	NA	TGTGCCAGCAGCTCCCAGACAGGGGTAATAGAGACCCAGTACTTC	CASSSQTGVIETQYF
TRBV18	16	TRBJ2-7	NA	few	TGTGCCAGCTCACCTCAGACAGCACTTAATTCCTACGAGCAGTACTTC	CASSPQTALNSYEQYF
TRBV18	14	TRBJ2-1	NA	NA	TGTGCCAGCTCACCGCCAGACTCCTTTTTCGAGCAGTTCTTC	CASSPPDSFFEQFF
TRBV19	17	TRBJ1-5	NA	few	TGTGCCAGTAGTATAGGGCCACCGGGTTTTGGCAATCAGCCCCAGCATTTT	CASSIGPPGFGNQPQHF
TRBV25-1	15	TRBJ2-5	NA	NA	TGTGCCAGCAGTGATGCGAGGGAGGTTGCCGAGACCCAGTACTTC	CASSDAREVAETQYF
TRBV11-2	17	TRBJ2-4	TRBD2	few	TGTGCCAGCAGCCCAGCGGGGGTTCAGGGTCCCAAAAACATTCAGTACTTC	CASSPAGVQGPKNIQYF
TRBV27	12	TRBJ1-2	NA	few	TGTGCCAGCAGTTTGCAGGGTTATGGCTACACCTTC	CASSLQGYGYTF
TRBV9	13	TRBJ2-7	TRBD1	few	TGTGCCAGCAGCGTAGCAACAGGGGGCGAGCAGTACTTC	CASSVATGGEQYF
TRBV9	16	TRBJ2-7	TRBD2	NA	TGTGCCAGCAGCGTAGCCAGTTTAGCGGGGGACTACGAGCAGTACTTC	CASSVASLAGDYEQYF
TRBV7-2	16	TRBJ2-3	TRBD2	few	TGTGCCAGCAGCGACCTAGCGGGTATCGGGACAGATACGCAGTATTTT	CASSDLAGIGTDTQYF
TRBV7-2	15	TRBJ1-5	TRBD1	NA	TGTGCCAGCAGCCCGGGACAGGGGATAAATCAGCCCCAGCATTTT	CASSPGQGINQPQHF
TRBV25-1	15	TRBJ2-7	TRBD2	few	TGTGCCAGCAGTGCGCTAGCGGACCACGCCTACGAGCAGTACTTC	CASSALADHAYEQYF
TRBV6-5	13	TRBJ2-3	NA	NA	TGTGCCAGCAGTTCTCCGAGGGCAGATACGCAGTATTTT	CASSSPRADTQYF
TRBV7-2	14	TRBJ1-5	TRBD1	NA	TGTGCCACCGCCCGTACAGGGGGCAATCAGCCCCAGCATTTT	CATARTGGNQPQHF
TRBV28	13	TRBJ1-2	NA	NA	TGTGCCAGCATCCCTGGGACATCCTATGGCTACACCTTC	CASIPGTSYGYTF
TRBV7-2	14	TRBJ2-1	NA	few	TGTGCCAGCAGCTTGAGCGGGTCTCCGCGTGAGCAGTTCTTC	CASSLSGSPREQFF
TRBV5-6	14	TRBJ1-1	NA	NA	TGTGCCAGCAGCTTGGGTCCCGGGGATAGTGAAGCTTTCTTT	CASSLGPGDSEAFF
TRBV7-2	14	TRBJ1-2	TRBD1	NA	TGTGCCAGCAGCCAACCGACAGGGGACTATGGCTACACCTTC	CASSQPTGDYGYTF